This TCR beta chain was recorded in a study of blood T cells in healthy people across ages (dated by TCRdb to the mid-2010s). Turning to the overall study: Template switching captured roughly one uniquely barcoded TCR beta cDNA molecule per two T cells in model experiments. To avoid experimental bias, donors of different ages were distributed randomly across sequencing lanes. Using the same blood draw, the study looked at two additional independent replicas of 1 million unique cDNA reads for two donors, one aged 18 to 29 and the other aged 80 or older. Four age groups were formed from the donors: young (average roughly 15 years), middle-aged (just under 40), aged (roughly 59) and long-lived (82). Using deep sequencing normalized with unique cDNA molecular identifiers, the study measured how TCR beta repertoire diversity changes with age. Results and caveats for the whole study, not just this receptor: Donor CMV infection status was unknown, potentially confounding age-related changes in expanded clonotypes. Total diversity estimates from one million sequenced T cells were considered lower bounds and underestimates. Observed TCR beta diversity per million T cells fell roughly linearly with age, and a significant reduction was already apparent by age roughly 41. Since profiling was done on bulk unsorted PBMCs, naive and antigen-experienced compartments could not be conclusively compared. A strong correlation was found between observed TCR beta diversity and the percentage of naive T cells measured by flow cytometry. The long-lived group showed more naive CD4+ T cells, fewer expanded clones and increased TCR diversity than the aged group, suggesting age selection.

Inclusive of the bounding cysteine and phenylalanine, the CDR3 is 17 residues long. Just the 51-base CDR3 DNA is kept, in frame starting at base 1. CDR1 and CDR2 were assigned from the germline V gene (reference sequence) as DFQATT and SNEGSKA. The roughly 38 donors, aged roughly 6 to 90 years, were systemically healthy Caucasian individuals from Russia. Approximately 10 milliliters of peripheral blood were collected from each donor into EDTA-treated Vacutainer tubes. PBMCs were isolated by Ficoll-Paque density-gradient centrifugation, with at least 6 million obtained per sample. Total RNA was extracted from PBMCs with Trizol reagent, with at least 6 micrograms obtained per sample. For every donor, an aliquot of PBMCs went through flow cytometry to measure the percentages of naive CD45RAhigh/CD27high T cells. With respect to this clonotype: The antigen it recognizes is unknown. Germline and junction disagree at one end, which may indicate a read error.

The protocol used for the library was 5' RACE. These reads were obtained on an Illumina HiSeq 2500. The second PCR ran for about 6 to 11 cycles and used a J-beta primer mix along with a sample-barcoded 5' primer. Each TCR beta cDNA molecule received a unique molecular identifier from a template-switch 5' adaptor carrying 12 random nucleotides. Each sample yielded at least 2.5 million CDR3-containing paired-end reads. All of the RNA was converted into first-strand cDNA using the Mint cDNA synthesis kit, with a TRBC-specific oligonucleotide serving as the primer. All cDNA was treated with uracil-DNA glycosylase and then went through a first 18-cycle PCR with the universal primers M1SS and BC2_uni_R. Regarding the original processing steps: Each sample was normalized by randomly selecting 1 million high-quality reads, each carrying a distinct molecular identifier. Reads sharing molecular identifiers were discarded rather than binned into consensus sequences. MiTCR, run with a Q25 quality threshold and the strictest error-elimination algorithm, handled CDR3 identification, clonotype clustering and error correction. A nonparametric unseen species model using Euler transformation provided a lower-bound estimate of total TCR beta diversity. The public reads were reanalyzed by TCRdb: fastp trimming at Q25, MiXCR alignment, in-frame beta chains only. Each entry is one CDR3 protein sequence, shown with its most common DNA and genes. The authors' filters were not applied to this entry. This sample has more than 800,000 distinct CDR3 sequences in its table, and under 35% of those were observed once. The ten largest make up roughly 17% of the sample.

This receptor was obtained from a woman older than 75 in good health. The sequenced sample consisted of blood. The V and J genes are TRBV20-1 and TRBJ1-4; TRBD1 is a weak D gene call, 5 bases matching. CDR3 protein: CSARDLNRSGRPEKRFF. In nucleotides, the sequence is TGCAGTGCTAGAGATCTCAACCGGTCAGGGCGACCTGAAAAACGGTTTTTT.